A selection of T cell receptor beta chains follows, all from one sample in a study of T cell repertoires in cytomegalovirus infection. TCRdb fed the reads into MiXCR, producing one record per CDR3 protein. The sample records some 71,000 distinct CDR3 sequences, 28% being singletons. For these receptors, no antigen is known. Sequencing was performed on CD8+ T cells from cultured PBMCs, taken from culture after CMV antigen stimulation. These receptors all come from a human donor in good health (CMV status not recorded). Some clones in this sample may be carry-over from other donors' samples. CDR3s include the opening cysteine and the closing phenylalanine or tryptophan. A D gene is named only where the DNA matches it firmly. Size is omitted from some rows. Given values are once, few, many or a class for expanded clones.

V: TRBV30; size: .; J: TRBJ2-3; length: 15; D: .; DNA: TGTGCCTGGAGTAGGGGCGGGGCTAGCACAGATACGCAGTATTTT; CDR3: CAWSRGGASTDTQYF
V: TRBV7-9; size: many; J: TRBJ2-7; length: 15; D: TRBD1; DNA: TGTGCCAGCAGCTCTCCGACAGGGGTTGCCTACGAGCAGTACTTC; CDR3: CASSSPTGVAYEQYF
V: TRBV7-9; size: few; J: TRBJ2-5; length: 18; D: TRBD2; DNA: TGTGCCAGCAGCTCGCTGAAAATACTAGCGGGGACCCCAGAGACCCAGTACTTC; CDR3: CASSSLKILAGTPETQYF
V: TRBV7-2; size: many; J: TRBJ1-2; length: 14; D: .; DNA: TGTGCCAGCAGCCCAATAGGGGAAGTCTATGGCTACACCTTC; CDR3: CASSPIGEVYGYTF
V: TRBV7-2; size: few; J: TRBJ2-7; length: 13; D: .; DNA: TGTGCCAGCAGCTTAGAACTCCCCTACGAGCAGTACTTC; CDR3: CASSLELPYEQYF
V: TRBV12-3/TRBV12-4; size: .; J: TRBJ2-7; length: 14; D: .; DNA: TGTGCCAGCAGAGCCGGGACTGGGCATGGGGAGCAGTACTTC; CDR3: CASRAGTGHGEQYF
V: TRBV29-1; size: .; J: TRBJ1-2; length: 14; D: .; DNA: TGCAGCGTTGTGGGTACAGGGCCGCCCTATGGCTACACCTTC; CDR3: CSVVGTGPPYGYTF
V: TRBV19; size: .; J: TRBJ2-1; length: 16; D: TRBD2; DNA: TGTGCCAGTAACCCTAGGGACGGGGGGGCCAACAATGAGCAGTTCTTC; CDR3: CASNPRDGGANNEQFF
V: TRBV7-3; size: .; J: TRBJ2-1; length: 16; D: TRBD1; DNA: TGTGCCAGCAGCCGAGTTGGACAGGGGGCCTACAATGAGCAGTTCTTC; CDR3: CASSRVGQGAYNEQFF
V: TRBV6-2/TRBV6-3; size: few; J: TRBJ1-1; length: 18; D: .; DNA: TGTGCCAGCAGCCGCCTCGGACTACAAGGGGGGACGAACACTGAAGCTTTCTTT; CDR3: CASSRLGLQGGTNTEAFF
V: TRBV28; size: few; J: TRBJ2-3; length: 21; D: TRBD2; DNA: TGTGCCAGCAGTCCCGGGGTTTTTCACGGAGCGGGAGTCACTAGCACAGATACGCAGTATTTT; CDR3: CASSPGVFHGAGVTSTDTQYF
V: TRBV11-3; size: .; J: TRBJ2-1; length: 14; D: .; DNA: TGTGCCAGCAGCGGCCCACAGGGCGACAATGAGCAGTTCTTC; CDR3: CASSGPQGDNEQFF
V: TRBV13; size: .; J: TRBJ2-7; length: 15; D: .; DNA: TGTGCCAGCAGCCCCGGGCAAGGCGCAGCCTACGAGCAGTACTTC; CDR3: CASSPGQGAAYEQYF
V: TRBV20-1; size: few; J: TRBJ2-7; length: 14; D: .; DNA: TGCAGTGCTAGAGAGGAGGGAGCGGGCTACGAGCAGTACTTC; CDR3: CSAREEGAGYEQYF
V: TRBV27; size: .; J: TRBJ2-3; length: 17; D: TRBD1; DNA: TGTGCCAGCAGTGCCTGGCGGACAGGGAGTTTAACAGATACGCAGTATTTT; CDR3: CASSAWRTGSLTDTQYF
V: TRBV27; size: .; J: TRBJ1-5; length: 18; D: .; DNA: TGTGCCAGCAGCCCGCATCTGGGGGGGGAGATATGGGGTCAGCCCCAGCATTTT; CDR3: CASSPHLGGEIWGQPQHF
V: TRBV5-4; size: .; J: TRBJ2-2; length: 13; D: TRBD1; DNA: TGTGCCAGCACGAACAGGGGCACCGGGGAGCTGTTTTTT; CDR3: CASTNRGTGELFF
V: TRBV5-1; size: .; J: TRBJ2-3; length: 15; D: .; DNA: TGCGCCAGCAGCTTGAGACAGGGAGGGTCCGATACGCAGTATTTT; CDR3: CASSLRQGGSDTQYF
V: TRBV7-6; size: many; J: TRBJ2-1; length: 18; D: TRBD2; DNA: TGTGCCAGCAGCCCTCCCGGAGCGGGGGGGCCATATTACAATGAGCAGTTCTTC; CDR3: CASSPPGAGGPYYNEQFF
V: TRBV11-2; size: once; J: TRBJ2-3; length: 13; D: .; DNA: TGTGCCAGCAGCTTAGTGGGTGGACAGACGCAGTATTTT; CDR3: CASSLVGGQTQYF
V: TRBV5-6; size: few; J: TRBJ1-1; length: 13; D: .; DNA: TGTGCCAGCAGCTTCGGGGGGGCTGGAAACGCTTTCTTT; CDR3: CASSFGGAGNAFF
V: TRBV10-3; size: .; J: TRBJ2-7; length: 16; D: TRBD1; DNA: TGTGCCATCAGTGCCCTTGACAGGGGGAGAACCTACGAGCAGTACTTC; CDR3: CAISALDRGRTYEQYF
V: TRBV5-4; size: few; J: TRBJ2-1; length: 13; D: .; DNA: TGTGCCAGCAGCTTGGGGAGGGGCAATGAGCAGTTCTTC; CDR3: CASSLGRGNEQFF
V: TRBV13; size: few; J: TRBJ2-1; length: 17; D: TRBD1; DNA: TGTGCCAGCAGCTTAGTATCAGGACAGGGGGCTTCCAATGAGCAGTTCTTC; CDR3: CASSLVSGQGASNEQFF
V: TRBV19; size: .; J: TRBJ1-6; length: 14; D: .; DNA: TGTGCCAGTAGAATTGGACGGGACGGTTCACCCCTCCACTTT; CDR3: CASRIGRDGSPLHF
V: TRBV19; size: .; J: TRBJ2-1; length: 15; D: .; DNA: TGTGCCAGTAGTATAGGGGGGACCAACTACAATGAGCAGTTCTTC; CDR3: CASSIGGTNYNEQFF
V: TRBV11-2; size: few; J: TRBJ1-2; length: 17; D: .; DNA: TGTGCCAGCAGCCGGGATCCAGAAGAGCCGGGGTTCTATGGCTACACCTTC; CDR3: CASSRDPEEPGFYGYTF
V: TRBV11-3; size: many; J: TRBJ1-2; length: 12; D: .; DNA: TGTGCCAGCAGCTCGGGACATCGTGGCTACACCTTC; CDR3: CASSSGHRGYTF
V: TRBV4-3; size: .; J: TRBJ1-1; length: 15; D: .; DNA: TGCGCCAGCAGCCAAGATCCGGCTGGGGACACTGAAGCTTTCTTT; CDR3: CASSQDPAGDTEAFF